This T cell receptor beta chain was captured in a study of shared clonotypes between healthy human individuals. The method was immunoSEQ multiplex PCR; TCRdb's version includes in-frame clones alone and lacks a portion of them. The data show approximately 700,000 clones, roughly 73% seen once. Every donor was a Caucasian adult from Nashville, Tennessee. This CDR3 region has 14 residues. Germline lookup yields CDR1 MDHEN and CDR2 SYDVKM. The V end was cut by 1 base, the J end by 3 bases, with 7 bases between. This sequence joins TRBV28 and TRBJ1-5; no clear D gene. The clonotype comes from a woman between 25 and 40 years old in good health. Specimen: memory CD4+ T cells sorted from blood. Subset noted: CD45RA-negative fraction. Here the CDR3 reads CASSLYELNQPQHF. In DNA, the CDR3 is TGTGCCAGCAGTTTATATGAACTCAATCAGCCCCAGCATTTT.